The clone carrying this T cell receptor beta chain is a singleton in its sample. Its antigen is not identified. This sample is drawn from a study of graft-versus-host responses after intestinal transplantation. In the study overall: Tacrolimus plus steroids were given to all recipients for approximately 3 years, preceded by anti-thymocyte globulin induction. Whole-study results and caveats: Graft-donor T cell macrochimerism coincided with high graft-versus-host to host-versus-graft clonal ratios in allografts.

With 6 bases removed from V and 4 bases from J, the gap between germline ends came to 12 bases. CDR3 length: 13 amino acids. Germline CDR1 and CDR2: SGHDN and FVKESK. The data were produced by immunoSEQ multiplex PCR, yet TCRdb's version contains in-frame clones alone and is incomplete. The top ten clones hold around 0.55% of a sample with about 110,000 clones, about 94% of them seen once. The sequencing used unstimulated CD8+ T cells sorted from spleen or lymph node cells, collected before intestinal transplant. The V gene is TRBV14, the J gene TRBJ1-1; D ambiguous. This receptor was identified in a human donor who received an intestinal transplant. DNA for the CDR3: TGTGCCAGCAGACCTATTGGCGGCACTGAAGCTTTCTTT. This gives the protein CASRPIGGTEAFF.